This entry is about one T cell receptor beta chain. What it recognizes is unknown. This sample is part of a study of CD8 T cells in Susac syndrome. Regarding the study as a whole: The study's TCR sequencing and HLA analysis covered a relatively small number of individuals, and the study acknowledged this.

The study sequenced TCR beta in blood CD8+ and CD4+ T cells. Negative isolation yielded the CD8+ and CD4+ T cells, while FACS enriched the TEMRA cells. An input of about 0.45 to 1 ug of RNA was subjected to reverse transcription using random hexamers. By means of immunoSEQ multiplex PCR, TCR beta CDR3 spanning 54 Vbeta and 13 Jbeta underwent amplification. TCRdb independently ran MiXCR on the immunoSEQ multiplex PCR reads; one entry per CDR3 protein. The sample lists 200,000 or so distinct CDR3 sequences; about 95% were seen once. This TCR derives from a human donor with multiple sclerosis. Sequencing was done on a sample of CD4+ T cells from PBMCs.

CDR3 region: CASSGTGQNGETQYF. In nucleotides, the CDR3 is TGTGCCAGCAGCGGCACGGGCCAGAACGGAGAGACCCAGTACTTC. The chain has TRBV11-2 and TRBJ2-5; D remains ambiguous. Germline V CDR1 and CDR2: SGHAT, FQNNGV. Trimming pared 5 bases from V and 4 bases from J, leaving 17 bases between. This CDR3 spans 15 amino acids.